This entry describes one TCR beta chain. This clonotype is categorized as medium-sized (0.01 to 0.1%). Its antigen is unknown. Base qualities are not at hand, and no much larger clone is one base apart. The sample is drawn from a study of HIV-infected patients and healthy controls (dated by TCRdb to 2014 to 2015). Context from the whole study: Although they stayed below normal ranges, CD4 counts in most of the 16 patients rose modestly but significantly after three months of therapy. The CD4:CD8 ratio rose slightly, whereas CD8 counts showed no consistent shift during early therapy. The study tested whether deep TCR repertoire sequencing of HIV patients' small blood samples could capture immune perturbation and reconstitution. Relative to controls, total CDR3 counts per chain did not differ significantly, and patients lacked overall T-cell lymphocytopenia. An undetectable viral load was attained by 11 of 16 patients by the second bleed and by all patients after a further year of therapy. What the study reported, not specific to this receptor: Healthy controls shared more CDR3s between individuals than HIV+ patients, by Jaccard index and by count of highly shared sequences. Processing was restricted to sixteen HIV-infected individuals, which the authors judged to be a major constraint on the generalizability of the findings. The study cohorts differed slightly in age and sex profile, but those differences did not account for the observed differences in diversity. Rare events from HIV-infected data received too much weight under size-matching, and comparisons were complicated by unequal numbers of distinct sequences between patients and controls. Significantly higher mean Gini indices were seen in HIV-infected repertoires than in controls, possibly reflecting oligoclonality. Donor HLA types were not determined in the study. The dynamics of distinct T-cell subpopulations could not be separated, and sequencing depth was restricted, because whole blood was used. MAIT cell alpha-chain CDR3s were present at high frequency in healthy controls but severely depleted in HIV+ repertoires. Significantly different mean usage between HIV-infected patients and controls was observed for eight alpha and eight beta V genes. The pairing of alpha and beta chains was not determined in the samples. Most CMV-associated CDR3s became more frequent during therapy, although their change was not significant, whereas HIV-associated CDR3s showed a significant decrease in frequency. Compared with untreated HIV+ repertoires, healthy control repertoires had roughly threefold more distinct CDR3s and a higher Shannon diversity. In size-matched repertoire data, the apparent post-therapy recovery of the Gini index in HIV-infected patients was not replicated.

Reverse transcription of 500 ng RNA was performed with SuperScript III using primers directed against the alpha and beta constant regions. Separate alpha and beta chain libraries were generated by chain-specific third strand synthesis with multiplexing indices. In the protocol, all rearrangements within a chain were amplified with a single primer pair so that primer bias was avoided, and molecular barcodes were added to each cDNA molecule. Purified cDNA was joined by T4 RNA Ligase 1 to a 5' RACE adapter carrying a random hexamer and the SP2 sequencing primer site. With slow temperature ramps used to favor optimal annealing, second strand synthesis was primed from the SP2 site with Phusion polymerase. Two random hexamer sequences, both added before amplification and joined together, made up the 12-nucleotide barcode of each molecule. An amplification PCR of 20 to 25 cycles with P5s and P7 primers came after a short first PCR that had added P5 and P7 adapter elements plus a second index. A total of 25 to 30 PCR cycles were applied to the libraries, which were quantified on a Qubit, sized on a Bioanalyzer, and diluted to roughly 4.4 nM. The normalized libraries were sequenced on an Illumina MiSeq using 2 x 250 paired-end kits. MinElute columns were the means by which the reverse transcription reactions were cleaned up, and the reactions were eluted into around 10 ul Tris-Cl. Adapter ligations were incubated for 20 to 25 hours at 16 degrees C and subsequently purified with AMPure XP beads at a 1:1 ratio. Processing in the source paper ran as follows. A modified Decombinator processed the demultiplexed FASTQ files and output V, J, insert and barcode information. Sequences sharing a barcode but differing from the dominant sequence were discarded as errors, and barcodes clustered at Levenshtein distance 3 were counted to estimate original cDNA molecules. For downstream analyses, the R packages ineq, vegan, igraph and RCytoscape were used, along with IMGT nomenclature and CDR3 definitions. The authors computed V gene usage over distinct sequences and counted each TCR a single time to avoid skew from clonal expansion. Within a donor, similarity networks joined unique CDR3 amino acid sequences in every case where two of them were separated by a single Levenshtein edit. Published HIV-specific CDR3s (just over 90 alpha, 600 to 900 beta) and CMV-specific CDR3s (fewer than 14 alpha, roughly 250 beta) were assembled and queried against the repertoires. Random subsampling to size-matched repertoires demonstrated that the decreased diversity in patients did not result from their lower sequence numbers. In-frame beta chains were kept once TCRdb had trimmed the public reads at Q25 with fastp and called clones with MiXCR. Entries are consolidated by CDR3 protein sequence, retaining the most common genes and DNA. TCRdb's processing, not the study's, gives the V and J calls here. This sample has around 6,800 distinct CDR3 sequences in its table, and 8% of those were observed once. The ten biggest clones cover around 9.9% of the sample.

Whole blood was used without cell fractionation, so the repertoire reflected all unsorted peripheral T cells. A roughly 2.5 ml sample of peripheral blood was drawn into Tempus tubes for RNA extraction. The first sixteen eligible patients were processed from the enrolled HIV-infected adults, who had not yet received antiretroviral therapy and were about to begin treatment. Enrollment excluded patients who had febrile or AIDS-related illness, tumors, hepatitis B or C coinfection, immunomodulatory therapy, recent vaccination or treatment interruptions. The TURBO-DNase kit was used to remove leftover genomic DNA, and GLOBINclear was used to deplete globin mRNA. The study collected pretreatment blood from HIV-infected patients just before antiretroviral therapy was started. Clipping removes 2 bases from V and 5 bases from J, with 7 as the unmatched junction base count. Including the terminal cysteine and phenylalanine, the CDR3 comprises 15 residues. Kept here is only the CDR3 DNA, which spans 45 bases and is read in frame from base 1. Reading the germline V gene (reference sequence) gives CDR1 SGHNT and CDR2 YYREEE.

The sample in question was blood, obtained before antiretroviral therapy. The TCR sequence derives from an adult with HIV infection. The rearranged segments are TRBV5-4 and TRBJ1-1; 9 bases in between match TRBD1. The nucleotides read TGTGCCAGCAGCTTCCGGGACAGGGTAAATACTGAAGCTTTCTTT. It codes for CASSFRDRVNTEAFF.